A single sample gave rise to the 7 T cell receptor beta chains below, sequenced in a study of blood T cell repertoires in COVID-19. Only in-frame clones appear in the TCRdb table, and some are missing; sequencing was by immunoSEQ multiplex PCR. There are some 240,000 clones in the sample; 80% to 85% occur only once, and around 3.7% lies in the top ten. Sequencing used PBMCs or T cells enriched from blood (not recorded which). These receptors were collected from a man between 45 and 60 years old who had recovered from COVID-19.

The chain links TRBV6-6 to TRBJ2-7, with 13 bases fitting TRBD2. V gave up 6 bases and J gave up 7 bases; unmatched junction bases: 9. Germline V gives CDR1 MNHNY, CDR2 SVGAGI (reference sequence). The CDR3 has 15 residues. The CDR3 DNA sequence: TGTGCCAGCAGCCCCACTAGCGGGAGGGCCGAAGAGCAGTACTTC. Residues: CASSPTSGRAEEQYF.

This clone was seen only once. The rearrangement joins TRBV4-2 to TRBJ1-6, with D unclear. The V end lost 4 bases, the J end lost 9 bases, and 13 bases lay between the germline ends. The germline gives CDR1 LGHNA, CDR2 YNFKEQ. This CDR3 contains 14 residues. DNA of the CDR3: TGTGCCAGCAGCCCCAGCGGCGTGGGTTCACCCCTCCACTTT. As protein: CASSPSGVGSPLHF.

This clone was recorded only once. The chain uses TRBV6-1 and TRBJ1-2, with 8 bases matching TRBD1. The germline V gene encodes CDR1 MNHNS and CDR2 SASEGT. The CDR3 contains 16 residues. Unmatched junction bases numbered 16, after V lost 6 bases and J lost 7 bases. DNA of the CDR3: TGTGCCAGCAGGGAATCCTCGGCGGGCCAGGGGGCTGGCTACACCTTC. This codes for CASRESSAGQGAGYTF.

For this clone: This specimen includes other DNA sequences encoding the same CDR3. The chain links TRBV9 to TRBJ1-1, with TRBD1 identical over 7 bases. This CDR3 region has 13 residues. Unmatched junction bases numbered 5, after V lost 4 bases and J lost 5 bases. Germline V gene sequence: CDR1 SGDLS, CDR2 YYNGEE. The chain's CDR3 is CASSPGGRTEAFF. The DNA for the CDR3 is TGTGCCAGCAGCCCAGGGGGGAGGACTGAAGCTTTCTTT. The whole variable domain, remainder taken from reference TRBV9 and TRBJ1-1, is DSGVTQTPKHLITATGQRVTLRCSPRSGDLSVYWYQQSLDQGLQFLIQYYNGEERAKGNILERFSAQQFPDLHSELNLSSLELGDSALYFCASSPGGRTEAFFGQGTRLTVV.

Only one count was recorded for this clone. The rearrangement uses TRBV6-1 and TRBJ1-6; TRBD1 is a possible D gene (6 bases). With 0 bases removed from V and 7 bases from J, the gap between germline ends came to 10 bases. Germline assignment: CDR1 MNHNS and CDR2 SASEGT. This CDR3 is built from 15 residues. The CDR3 coding sequence is TGTGCCAGCAGTGAAGCGACCGGACAGAATTCACCCCTCCACTTT. Translating it yields CASSEATGQNSPLHF.

This clone was counted between two and nine times. V is TRBV7-2 and J is TRBJ2-7, with 10 bases that match TRBD2. The V gene's germline CDR1 is SGHTA and CDR2 FQGNSA. J lost 4 bases, V lost 5 bases, and 17 bases had no gene match. This CDR3 is built from 18 residues. The CDR3 DNA follows: TGTGCCAGCAGCCAATCATTCAGCGGGAGGGCCATCGGTTACGAGCAGTACTTC. Translating gives CASSQSFSGRAIGYEQYF.

The chain links TRBV11-2 to TRBJ1-5; D is ambiguous. The germline gives CDR1 SGHAT, CDR2 FQNNGV. Between the trimmed V and J ends, which lost 1 base and 7 bases, there was a span of 14 bases. CDR3 length: 15 residues. The CDR3: CASSLVPERNQPQHF. CDR3 nucleotides: TGTGCCAGCAGCTTAGTTCCTGAGAGAAACCAGCCCCAGCATTTT.